The clone carrying this TCR beta chain came up a few times. The antigen is undetermined. The V end was cut by 0 bases, the J end by 5 bases, with 8 bases between. Germline loops: CDR1 SGHRS, CDR2 YFSETQ. The CDR3 length is 14 residues. This entry is derived from a study of T cell repertoires in cytomegalovirus infection. Across the whole study: Through public TCR beta signatures, both CMV infection and matching HLA type were indicated. General study findings and limits: What dominated the ex vivo response were HLA-C-restricted CMV-specific TCR beta clonotypes. There were carriers of CMV plus the relevant HLA, and cumulative public TCR beta family frequency identified them.

TCRdb itself ran the reads through MiXCR, one entry per CDR3 protein. The sample includes about 260,000 distinct CDR3 sequences, approximately 15% of them seen just once. V and J are TRBV5-1 and TRBJ1-4; possible D gene TRBD1, 6 bases. The receptor comes from a human donor in good health (CMV status not recorded). Some clones in this sample may be carry-over from other donors' samples. Sequencing input: PBMCs. CDR3 nucleotides: TGCGCCAGCAGCTTGGAAGGGGGAAATGAAAAACTGTTTTTT. This translates into CASSLEGGNEKLFF.